This T cell receptor beta chain is drawn from a study of T cell repertoires in cytomegalovirus infection. At the level of the study: As its CMV epitopes, the study selected recently identified HLA-C-restricted and well-studied HLA-B-restricted targets.

The sample holds one count of this clonotype. Its target is not known. This CDR3 has 19 amino acids. Germline V gene sequence: CDR1 MNHEY, CDR2 SVGAGI. The junction had 12 bases not matched to a gene; V was cut back by 5 bases and J by 1 base. TCRdb reprocessed the reads via MiXCR and lists one record per CDR3 protein. The data hold about half a million distinct CDR3 sequences, with roughly a third observed a single time. This material consisted of cultured PBMCs, taken from culture after CMV antigen stimulation. The TCR was taken from a human donor in good health (CMV status not recorded). Some clones in this sample may be carry-over from other donors' samples. This chain connects TRBV6-5 to TRBJ2-6; 9 bases are shared with TRBD1. In nucleotides, the CDR3 is TGTGCCAGCAGTGGGCCCCCGGGACAGGGTCAATCTGGGGCCAACGTCCTGACTTTC. Translating it yields CASSGPPGQGQSGANVLTF.